This is a list of T cell receptor beta chains from one sample in a study of cytomegalovirus exposure and HLA in healthy donors. Sequencing used immunoSEQ multiplex PCR; TCRdb keeps in-frame clones, though not all of them. The data show 150,000 to 190,000 clones, roughly four fifths seen once. The sample was PBMCs. The receptors come from a man aged 18-30 years in good health and CMV-seronegative. The CDR3 runs from the conserved cysteine through the conserved F or W. Fields, in order: D gene, V gene, J gene, clone size, CDR3 protein, CDR3 DNA. A D gene is named only where the DNA matches it firmly. Expanded clones are given a class, and other clones once, few, many or no size at all.

d_gene: TRBD2; v_gene: TRBV5-1; j_gene: TRBJ2-5; abundance: NA; CDR3aa: CASSSEGTREETQYF; CDR3nt: TGCGCCAGCAGCTCGGAGGGGACTAGGGAAGAGACCCAGTACTTC
d_gene: TRBD2; v_gene: TRBV5-4; j_gene: TRBJ2-1; abundance: NA; CDR3aa: CASSLAVSGDINEQFF; CDR3nt: TGTGCCAGCAGCTTGGCCGTTAGCGGGGATATCAATGAGCAGTTCTTC
d_gene: TRBD2; v_gene: TRBV14; j_gene: TRBJ2-7; abundance: NA; CDR3aa: CASSPRPGGEQYF; CDR3nt: TGTGCCAGCAGCCCACGTCCGGGGGGCGAGCAGTACTTC
d_gene: NA; v_gene: TRBV6-1; j_gene: TRBJ2-1; abundance: NA; CDR3aa: CASSVSDFRSYNEQFF; CDR3nt: TGTGCCAGCAGTGTATCGGACTTTCGCTCCTACAATGAGCAGTTCTTC
d_gene: TRBD2; v_gene: TRBV18; j_gene: TRBJ2-7; abundance: NA; CDR3aa: CASSPASGNDEQYF; CDR3nt: TGTGCCAGCTCACCAGCTAGCGGGAACGACGAGCAGTACTTC
d_gene: NA; v_gene: TRBV27; j_gene: TRBJ1-4; abundance: NA; CDR3aa: CASAPVLNEKLFF; CDR3nt: TGTGCCAGCGCTCCGGTCCTTAATGAAAAACTGTTTTTT
d_gene: TRBD1; v_gene: TRBV4-3; j_gene: TRBJ1-1; abundance: NA; CDR3aa: CASSGTAEGTEAFF; CDR3nt: TGCGCCAGTTCCGGGACAGCCGAAGGGACTGAAGCTTTCTTT
d_gene: TRBD1; v_gene: TRBV19; j_gene: TRBJ1-5; abundance: NA; CDR3aa: CASSGDRGVSNQPQHF; CDR3nt: TGTGCCAGTAGTGGGGACAGGGGGGTTAGCAATCAGCCCCAGCATTTT
d_gene: NA; v_gene: TRBV4-1; j_gene: TRBJ2-5; abundance: NA; CDR3aa: CASSQENSGWETQYF; CDR3nt: TGCGCCAGCAGCCAAGAAAACTCGGGGTGGGAGACCCAGTACTTC
d_gene: TRBD1; v_gene: TRBV10-2; j_gene: TRBJ1-1; abundance: NA; CDR3aa: CASRTTGGDTEAFF; CDR3nt: TGCGCCAGCAGGACCACAGGGGGCGACACTGAAGCTTTCTTT
d_gene: TRBD2; v_gene: TRBV5-6; j_gene: TRBJ2-7; abundance: NA; CDR3aa: CASNQLAAHYEQYF; CDR3nt: TGTGCCAGCAACCAACTAGCGGCTCACTACGAGCAGTACTTC
d_gene: NA; v_gene: TRBV7-6; j_gene: TRBJ1-6; abundance: NA; CDR3aa: CASSLGIRGYNSPLHF; CDR3nt: TGTGCCAGCAGCTTAGGCATCCGGGGTTATAATTCACCCCTCCACTTT
d_gene: NA; v_gene: TRBV6-5; j_gene: TRBJ2-1; abundance: NA; CDR3aa: CASSTALVHEQFF; CDR3nt: TGTGCCAGCAGTACAGCCTTAGTGCATGAGCAGTTCTTC
d_gene: NA; v_gene: TRBV29-1; j_gene: TRBJ2-3; abundance: once; CDR3aa: CSVEVRSVSLAQYF; CDR3nt: TGCAGCGTTGAAGTGCGCTCGGTGTCACTTGCGCAGTATTTT
d_gene: NA; v_gene: TRBV5-1; j_gene: TRBJ2-7; abundance: NA; CDR3aa: CASSLQGAFSYEQYF; CDR3nt: TGCGCCAGCAGCTTACAGGGAGCCTTCAGCTACGAGCAGTACTTC
d_gene: NA; v_gene: TRBV7-2; j_gene: TRBJ2-3; abundance: NA; CDR3aa: CASSTRGSPPQSTQYF; CDR3nt: TGTGCCAGCAGCACCCGGGGTAGCCCCCCACAAAGTACGCAGTATTTT
d_gene: NA; v_gene: TRBV6-5; j_gene: TRBJ2-7; abundance: NA; CDR3aa: CASSYGARTDYEQYF; CDR3nt: TGTGCCAGCAGTTATGGGGCCCGGACAGACTACGAGCAGTACTTC
d_gene: TRBD2; v_gene: TRBV7-2; j_gene: TRBJ2-7; abundance: NA; CDR3aa: CASSFLGPGGSEQYF; CDR3nt: TGTGCCAGCAGCTTTTTAGGGCCGGGAGGGTCCGAGCAGTACTTC
d_gene: TRBD2; v_gene: TRBV5-1; j_gene: TRBJ2-1; abundance: few; CDR3aa: CASRPEAGTSYNEQFF; CDR3nt: TGCGCCAGCAGACCTGAAGCGGGGACCTCCTACAATGAGCAGTTCTTC
d_gene: NA; v_gene: TRBV5-6; j_gene: TRBJ1-2; abundance: NA; CDR3aa: CASSRRAGVRGNYGYTF; CDR3nt: TGTGCCAGCAGCAGAAGGGCTGGGGTCCGGGGAAACTATGGCTACACCTTC
d_gene: NA; v_gene: TRBV27; j_gene: TRBJ2-7; abundance: NA; CDR3aa: CASSLTGPYEQYF; CDR3nt: TGTGCCAGCAGTCTGACAGGCCCCTACGAGCAGTACTTC
d_gene: NA; v_gene: TRBV28; j_gene: TRBJ1-6; abundance: NA; CDR3aa: CASSPGQGNSPLHF; CDR3nt: TGTGCCAGCAGTCCTGGGCAGGGGAATTCACCCCTCCACTTT
d_gene: TRBD1; v_gene: TRBV5-1; j_gene: TRBJ2-7; abundance: NA; CDR3aa: CASSLRGQNSYEQYF; CDR3nt: TGCGCCAGCAGCTTGCGGGGACAGAACTCCTACGAGCAGTACTTC
d_gene: TRBD2; v_gene: TRBV7-9; j_gene: TRBJ2-7; abundance: NA; CDR3aa: CASSLGTGTSGRAYEQYF; CDR3nt: TGTGCCAGCAGCTTAGGGACAGGGACTAGCGGGAGGGCCTACGAGCAGTACTTC
d_gene: NA; v_gene: TRBV2; j_gene: TRBJ2-2; abundance: NA; CDR3aa: CASSGGGAGTGELFF; CDR3nt: TGTGCCAGCAGTGGAGGGGGCGCGGGGACCGGGGAGCTGTTTTTT
d_gene: TRBD2; v_gene: TRBV11-2; j_gene: TRBJ2-5; abundance: NA; CDR3aa: CASRSAGGGETQYF; CDR3nt: TGTGCCAGCAGGTCAGCGGGAGGCGGGGAGACCCAGTACTTC
d_gene: NA; v_gene: TRBV5-6; j_gene: TRBJ2-3; abundance: NA; CDR3aa: CASSLTTDTQYF; CDR3nt: TGTGCCAGCAGCTTAACAACAGATACGCAGTATTTT
d_gene: NA; v_gene: TRBV7-8; j_gene: TRBJ2-7; abundance: once; CDR3aa: CASSLNGGPPSYEQYF; CDR3nt: TGTGCCAGCAGCCTGAACGGAGGGCCCCCCTCCTACGAGCAGTACTTC
d_gene: NA; v_gene: TRBV10-2; j_gene: TRBJ2-1; abundance: NA; CDR3aa: CASGGSGTYNEQFF; CDR3nt: TGCGCCAGCGGGGGCAGCGGGACTTACAATGAGCAGTTCTTC
d_gene: NA; v_gene: TRBV7-9; j_gene: TRBJ2-7; abundance: NA; CDR3aa: CSSTLRGSPYEQYF; CDR3nt: TGTTCCAGCACCCTTAGGGGTTCCCCCTACGAGCAGTACTTC
d_gene: NA; v_gene: TRBV27; j_gene: TRBJ2-3; abundance: NA; CDR3aa: CASTPRRGGDTQYF; CDR3nt: TGTGCCAGCACCCCGAGGCGGGGTGGAGATACGCAGTATTTT
d_gene: TRBD2; v_gene: TRBV10-3; j_gene: TRBJ2-7; abundance: once; CDR3aa: CATSITSGDSYEQYF; CDR3nt: TGTGCCACCTCAATTACTAGCGGGGACTCCTACGAGCAGTACTTC
d_gene: TRBD2; v_gene: TRBV28; j_gene: TRBJ2-1; abundance: NA; CDR3aa: CASSLMWEGKFNEQFF; CDR3nt: TGTGCCAGCAGTTTAATGTGGGAGGGGAAATTCAATGAGCAGTTCTTC
d_gene: TRBD2; v_gene: TRBV4-3; j_gene: TRBJ2-1; abundance: NA; CDR3aa: CASSSGLAGLYNEQFF; CDR3nt: TGCGCCAGCAGCTCTGGGCTAGCGGGGCTATACAATGAGCAGTTCTTC
d_gene: NA; v_gene: TRBV18; j_gene: TRBJ2-7; abundance: NA; CDR3aa: CASSPGGVAGSSYEQYF; CDR3nt: TGTGCCAGCTCACCAGGCGGGGTGGCAGGGAGCTCCTACGAGCAGTACTTC
d_gene: NA; v_gene: TRBV19; j_gene: TRBJ2-7; abundance: NA; CDR3aa: CASSWTPEGPYEQYF; CDR3nt: TGTGCCAGTAGTTGGACCCCTGAGGGCCCCTACGAGCAGTACTTC
d_gene: TRBD2; v_gene: TRBV6-4; j_gene: TRBJ2-3; abundance: few; CDR3aa: CASSDSTSGSTDTQYF; CDR3nt: TGTGCCAGCAGTGACTCGACTAGCGGGAGCACAGATACGCAGTATTTT
d_gene: TRBD1; v_gene: TRBV19; j_gene: TRBJ1-5; abundance: NA; CDR3aa: CASSIRTGNQPQHF; CDR3nt: TGTGCCAGTAGTATTAGGACAGGAAATCAGCCCCAGCATTTT
d_gene: NA; v_gene: TRBV28; j_gene: TRBJ2-1; abundance: NA; CDR3aa: CASRPLSLSGPSRPFTGEQFF; CDR3nt: TGTGCCAGCAGGCCCCTATCCCTTAGTGGTCCTTCCCGTCCTTTCACAGGTGAGCAGTTCTTC
d_gene: NA; v_gene: TRBV6-5; j_gene: TRBJ2-1; abundance: NA; CDR3aa: CASSYLVARDEQFF; CDR3nt: TGTGCCAGCAGTTACCTTGTAGCGCGCGATGAGCAGTTCTTC